The text below deals with one T cell receptor beta chain. Germline CDR1 and CDR2: MDHEN and SYDVKM. The CDR3 length is 15 residues. The V segment lost 7 bases and the J segment 7 bases; nucleotides outside the gene matches: 12. This record comes from a study of shared T cell receptors in the human thymus. Some clones are missing from TCRdb's copy, which holds only in-frame ones; the method was immunoSEQ multiplex PCR. The data show around 730,000 clones, with 80% to 90% seen just once and around 0.0094% held by the top ten. Another study also made use of these data, one on human thymus T cells.

The chain joins TRBV28 to TRBJ1-5; 8 nucleotides line up with TRBD1. The sample taken for sequencing was thymocytes. The sequence came from a girl under three years old with a congenital heart defect. In DNA, the CDR3 is TGTGCCAGCACCCTCAGCAGGACAGGGAGGCAGCCCCAGCATTTT. This sequence encodes CASTLSRTGRQPQHF.